Listed below are T cell receptor beta chains from one sample, sequenced in a study of regulatory T cells in long-lasting Graves disease. One entry per CDR3 protein results from TCRdb running MiXCR on the multiplex PCR reads. Of 700,000 or so distinct CDR3 sequences in the sample, approximately 31% were seen once. Sequences were derived from peripheral blood mononuclear cells (PBMCs), sampled when the disease was refractory, from a patient treated with antithyroid drugs. The receptors derive from a female donor with Graves disease. Both conserved end residues are part of each CDR3. A D gene is named only where the DNA matches it firmly. Part of the rows lack a size; the others show once, few, many or a class for expanded clones.

V gene	CDR3 length	D gene	clone size	J gene	CDR3 protein	CDR3 DNA
TRBV30	13	-	-	TRBJ2-7	CAWSVLAGEEQYF	TGTGCCTGGAGTGTGTTGGCAGGGGAAGAGCAGTACTTC
TRBV6-2/TRBV6-3	12	-	few	TRBJ2-5	CATRLLGETQYF	TGTGCCACTCGACTACTAGGGGAGACCCAGTACTTC
TRBV7-9	14	-	-	TRBJ2-7	CASSPYSAFYEQYF	TGTGCCAGCAGCCCTTACTCCGCGTTCTACGAGCAGTACTTC
TRBV7-9	20	TRBD2	many	TRBJ2-5	CASSRERGLAGGVRQETQYF	TGTGCCAGCAGCCGTGAGCGGGGACTAGCGGGAGGAGTGCGGCAAGAGACCCAGTACTTC
TRBV20-1	14	TRBD2	few	TRBJ2-7	CSARSAGGSYEQYF	TGCAGTGCTAGATCCGCGGGGGGCTCCTACGAGCAGTACTTC
TRBV7-9	16	-	-	TRBJ2-4	CASSRLRGQGAAIQYF	TGTGCCAGCAGCCGCTTACGGGGACAAGGGGCAGCCATTCAGTACTTC
TRBV29-1	11	-	-	TRBJ1-1	CSVDRATEAFF	TGCAGCGTTGATCGCGCAACTGAAGCTTTCTTT
TRBV12-5	12	-	few	TRBJ2-7	CASGLVGYEQYF	TGTGCTAGTGGTTTGGTAGGTTACGAGCAGTACTTC
TRBV5-1	20	TRBD2	few	TRBJ2-3	CASSLVPSGTSGSHTDTQYF	TGCGCCAGCAGCTTGGTCCCCAGCGGGACTAGCGGGAGTCATACGGATACGCAGTATTTT
TRBV30	12	-	-	TRBJ1-1	CAWGARGTEAFF	TGTGCCTGGGGAGCTAGGGGCACTGAAGCTTTCTTT
TRBV29-1	13	-	-	TRBJ1-6	CSVGMAVGSPLHF	TGCAGCGTTGGTATGGCAGTTGGTTCACCCCTCCACTTT
TRBV6-2/TRBV6-3	17	TRBD1	-	TRBJ1-5	CASSLGQGGVGDQPQHF	TGTGCCAGCAGCCTAGGACAGGGCGGTGTCGGCGATCAGCCCCAGCATTTT
TRBV6-1	14	TRBD1	many	TRBJ1-6	CASRGQAFNSPLHF	TGTGCCAGCAGGGGACAGGCCTTTAATTCACCCCTCCACTTT
TRBV5-4	15	-	-	TRBJ2-3	CASSGSKGFTDTQYF	TGTGCCAGCAGTGGGAGTAAGGGCTTCACAGATACGCAGTATTTT
TRBV28	16	-	many	TRBJ1-5	CASSPPLTGSWEPQHF	TGTGCCAGCAGCCCACCTTTAACAGGGAGCTGGGAGCCCCAGCATTTT
TRBV5-1	13	TRBD2	few	TRBJ2-2	CASGISGAGELFF	TGCGCCAGCGGGATAAGCGGGGCCGGGGAGCTGTTTTTT
TRBV5-1	16	TRBD1	-	TRBJ1-6	CASSLGDRGNSSPLHF	TGCGCCAGCAGCTTGGGGGACAGGGGCAATTCTTCACCCCTCCACTTT
TRBV20-1	13	-	-	TRBJ2-7	CSARDPTRREQYF	TGCAGTGCTAGAGATCCCACCCGGAGGGAGCAGTACTTC
TRBV20-1	11	-	many	TRBJ2-5	CSARRGETQYF	TGCAGTGCTAGAAGGGGGGAGACCCAGTACTTC
TRBV28	13	-	-	TRBJ2-7	CASSLSPRAEQYF	TGTGCCAGCAGTTTATCCCCCAGGGCCGAGCAGTACTTC
TRBV6-1	14	TRBD1	few	TRBJ1-1	CASGTGGLNTEAFF	TGTGCCAGCGGCACAGGGGGTCTGAACACTGAAGCTTTCTTT
TRBV6-5	15	TRBD1	once	TRBJ1-1	CASSYWDRGGTEAFF	TGTGCCAGCAGTTACTGGGACAGGGGGGGGACTGAAGCTTTCTTT
TRBV20-1	12	TRBD2	-	TRBJ2-5	CSEVGGQETQYF	TGCAGTGAAGTGGGGGGGCAAGAGACCCAGTACTTC
TRBV10-3	15	-	-	TRBJ1-1	CAISESANGVGEAFF	TGTGCCATCAGTGAGTCCGCGAATGGGGTGGGTGAAGCTTTCTTT
TRBV7-9	15	-	-	TRBJ1-2	CASSLPSEGAYGYTF	TGTGCCAGCAGCTTACCCAGTGAGGGAGCCTATGGCTACACCTTC
TRBV10-3	14	-	few	TRBJ2-7	CAISESLVSYEQYF	TGTGCCATCAGTGAGTCGCTAGTCTCCTACGAGCAGTACTTC
TRBV12-3/TRBV12-4	14	-	many	TRBJ1-2	CASSLTGQYYGYTF	TGTGCCAGCAGTTTAACCGGACAGTACTATGGCTACACCTTC
TRBV2	15	-	many	TRBJ1-4	CASIGALATNEKLFF	TGTGCCAGCATCGGGGCTTTGGCGACTAATGAAAAACTGTTTTTT
TRBV7-9	15	TRBD1	-	TRBJ1-1	CASRRDRLRNTEAFF	TGTGCCAGCAGACGGGACAGGCTACGGAACACTGAAGCTTTCTTT
TRBV28	15	-	many	TRBJ1-5	CASSLPTGVGQPQHF	TGTGCCAGCAGTTTACCAACGGGTGTCGGTCAGCCCCAGCATTTT